This T cell receptor beta chain was obtained from a study of CD8+ T cells in alopecia areata. The germline V gene encodes CDR1 MNHEY and CDR2 SVGAGI. The CDR3 is 15 amino acids. Germline trimming cut 6 bases from V and 5 bases from J; bases unmatched to any gene: 10. The treatment is: oral pan-JAK inhibitor, 5-10 mg twice daily. Following RNA extraction, reverse transcription yielded cDNA that acted as the sequencing template. The repertoire was sequenced with immunoSEQ multiplex PCR; TCRdb's copy has only in-frame clones and lacks some. The sample includes 150,000 to 200,000 clones, around three fifths of them seen just once.

The V and J genes are TRBV6-5 and TRBJ1-2, with TRBD1 matching 9 bases. Sample: CD4+ T cells sorted from blood, taken at week 24, from a patient treated with tofacitinib. This receptor was identified in a human donor with alopecia areata. The chain's CDR3 is CASSPYGQGRYGYTF. The CDR3 DNA is TGTGCCAGCAGCCCATACGGACAGGGGCGATATGGCTACACCTTC.